The text below deals with one T cell receptor (beta chain). Antigen: not known. The data belong to a study of T-cell reconstitution after alpha-beta-depleted transplantation in children. Using unique molecular identifiers, the investigators prepared the TCRbeta library. One entry per CDR3 protein, called by TCRdb with MiXCR from the PCR reads. The sample lists about 350,000 distinct CDR3 sequences; around 15% were seen once. Study observations and caveats: The origin of alpha-beta T cells about two months after transplant was reportedly several hundred expanded graft clones. A year had passed since transplant, and T-cell counts and diversity by then came mostly from newly produced T cells. Surviving recipient T cells and intrathymic progenitors accounted for some patients' high TCRbeta diversity at day 60.

The CDR3 totals 18 residues. Germline CDR1 and CDR2: LGHNA and YSLEER. After removal of 0 bases from V and 2 bases from J, the junction contained 7 bases not matched to a gene. The sequence was collected from a male patient under 10 years old who had a stem cell transplant for acute lymphoblastic leukemia, so the T cells may come from the graft donor. This chain uses TRBV4-3 with TRBJ2-1; TRBD2 agrees at 10 bases. Sequenced here: PBMCs, mostly from graft donor cells, sampled 360 days after TCRalphabeta/CD19-depleted stem cell transplant. CDR3 nucleotide sequence: TGCGCCAGCAGCCAAGACTTAGCGGGAGGAACCACCTACAATGAGCAGTTCTTC. This encodes CASSQDLAGGTTYNEQFF.